This T cell receptor beta chain was captured in a study of T cell changes during pregnancy in multiple sclerosis. The CDR3 is made up of 14 amino acids. CDR1 and CDR2 from the germline V gene are SQVTM and ANQGSEA. V was clipped by 4 bases and J by 2 bases; unmatched bases: 6. Sequencing used immunoSEQ multiplex PCR; TCRdb keeps in-frame clones, though not all of them. Of tens of thousands of clones listed, almost 95% were seen once; the top ten hold approximately 0.68%. The rearrangement uses TRBV29-1 and TRBJ2-3; 7 nucleotides match TRBD2. This specimen consisted of CD4+ T cells from peripheral blood mononuclear cells, obtained in the third trimester of pregnancy. This receptor was obtained from a female donor with multiple sclerosis, enrolled in a pregnancy study. The CDR3 DNA reads TGCAGCGTTGGTTCGCTAGCGGTCACAGATACGCAGTATTTT. It is translated as CSVGSLAVTDTQYF.